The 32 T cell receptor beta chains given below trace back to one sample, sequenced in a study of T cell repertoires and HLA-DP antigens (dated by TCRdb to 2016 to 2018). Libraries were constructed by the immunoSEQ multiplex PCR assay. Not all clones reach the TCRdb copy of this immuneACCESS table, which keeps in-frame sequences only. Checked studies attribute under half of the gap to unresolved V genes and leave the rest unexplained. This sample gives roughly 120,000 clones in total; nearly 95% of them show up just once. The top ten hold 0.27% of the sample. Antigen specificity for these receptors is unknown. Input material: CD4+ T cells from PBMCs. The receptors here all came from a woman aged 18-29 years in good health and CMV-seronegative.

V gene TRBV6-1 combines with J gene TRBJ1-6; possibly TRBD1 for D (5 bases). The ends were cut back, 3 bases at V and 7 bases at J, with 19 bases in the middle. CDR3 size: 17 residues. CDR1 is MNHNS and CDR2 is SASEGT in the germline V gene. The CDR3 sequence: CASSEPPTGARNSPLHF. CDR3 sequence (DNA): TGTGCCAGCAGTGAGCCCCCGACCGGGGCTCGGAATTCACCCCTCCACTTT.

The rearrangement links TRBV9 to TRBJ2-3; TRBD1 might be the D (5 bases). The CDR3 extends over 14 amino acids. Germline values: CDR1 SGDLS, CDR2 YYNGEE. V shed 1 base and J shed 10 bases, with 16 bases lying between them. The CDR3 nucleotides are TGTGCCAGCAGCGTAAGACGGAGCCAGGGTCCGCAGTATTTT. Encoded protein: CASSVRRSQGPQYF.

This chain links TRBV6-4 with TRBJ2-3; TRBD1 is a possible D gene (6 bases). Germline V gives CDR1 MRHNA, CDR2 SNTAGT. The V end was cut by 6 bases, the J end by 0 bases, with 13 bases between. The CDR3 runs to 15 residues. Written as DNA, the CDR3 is TGTGCCAGCAGCCGAACAGGGAGTAGCACAGATACGCAGTATTTT. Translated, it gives CASSRTGSSTDTQYF.

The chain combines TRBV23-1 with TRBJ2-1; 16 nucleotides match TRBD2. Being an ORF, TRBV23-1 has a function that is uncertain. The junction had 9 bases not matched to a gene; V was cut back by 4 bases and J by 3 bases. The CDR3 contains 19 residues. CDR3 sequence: CASSPAGLAGGTHYNEQFF. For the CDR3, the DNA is TGCGCCAGCAGTCCCGCGGGACTAGCGGGAGGGACCCACTACAATGAGCAGTTCTTC.

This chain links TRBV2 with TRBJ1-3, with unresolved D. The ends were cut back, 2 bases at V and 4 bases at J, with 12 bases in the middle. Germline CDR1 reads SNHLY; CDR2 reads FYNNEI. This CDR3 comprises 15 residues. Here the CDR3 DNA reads TGTGCCAGCAGTGAACTGGCCCAGCCAGGAAACACCATATATTTT. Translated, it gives CASSELAQPGNTIYF.

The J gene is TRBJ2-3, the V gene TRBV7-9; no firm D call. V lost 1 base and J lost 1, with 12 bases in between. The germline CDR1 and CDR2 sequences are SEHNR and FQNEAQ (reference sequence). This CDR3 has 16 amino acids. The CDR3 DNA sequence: TGTGCCAGCAGCTTAGTCTTGGGTGGGGGCACAGATACGCAGTATTTT. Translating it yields CASSLVLGGGTDTQYF.

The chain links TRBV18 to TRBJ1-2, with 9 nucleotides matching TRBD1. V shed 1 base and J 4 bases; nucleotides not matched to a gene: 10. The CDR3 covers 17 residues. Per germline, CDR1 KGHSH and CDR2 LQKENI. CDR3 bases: TGTGCCAGCTCACCACGGGCGGACAGGGGCAGTAGCTATGGCTACACCTTC. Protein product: CASSPRADRGSSYGYTF.

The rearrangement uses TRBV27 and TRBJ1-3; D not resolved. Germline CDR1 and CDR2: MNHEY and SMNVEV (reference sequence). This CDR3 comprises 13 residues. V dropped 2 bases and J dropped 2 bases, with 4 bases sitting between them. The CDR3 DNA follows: TGTGCCAGCAGTTTAAATCCTGGAAACACCATATATTTT. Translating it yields CASSLNPGNTIYF.

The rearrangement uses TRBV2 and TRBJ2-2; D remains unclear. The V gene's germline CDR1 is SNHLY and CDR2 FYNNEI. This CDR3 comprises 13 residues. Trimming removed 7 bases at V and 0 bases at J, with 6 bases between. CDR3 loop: CASKVANTGELFF. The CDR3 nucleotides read TGTGCCAGCAAGGTGGCGAACACCGGGGAGCTGTTTTTT.

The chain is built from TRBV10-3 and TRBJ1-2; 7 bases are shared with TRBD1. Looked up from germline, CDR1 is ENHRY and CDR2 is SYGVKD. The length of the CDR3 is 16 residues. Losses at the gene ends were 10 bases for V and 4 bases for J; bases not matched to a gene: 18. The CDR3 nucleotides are TGTGCCACAAGAGGGGGCCTCTTAACCGCCTTCTATGGCTACACCTTC. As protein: CATRGGLLTAFYGYTF.

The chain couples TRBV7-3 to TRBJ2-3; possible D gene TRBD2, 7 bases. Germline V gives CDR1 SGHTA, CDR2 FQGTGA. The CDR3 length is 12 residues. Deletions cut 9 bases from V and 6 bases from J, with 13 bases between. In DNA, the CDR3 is TGTGCCAGTGGGGGGGCCAGTGATACGCAGTATTTT. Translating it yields CASGGASDTQYF.

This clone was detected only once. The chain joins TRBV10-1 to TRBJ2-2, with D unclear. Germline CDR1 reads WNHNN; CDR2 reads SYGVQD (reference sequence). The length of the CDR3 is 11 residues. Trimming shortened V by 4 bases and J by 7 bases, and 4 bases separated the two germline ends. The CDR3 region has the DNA TGCGCCAGCAGTGTGGGCGGGGAGCTGTTTTTT. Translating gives CASSVGGELFF.

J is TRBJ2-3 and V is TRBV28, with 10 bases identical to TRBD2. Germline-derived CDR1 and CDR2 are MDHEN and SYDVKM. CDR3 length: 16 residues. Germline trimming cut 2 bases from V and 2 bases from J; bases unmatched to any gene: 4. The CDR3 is CASSLPTSGVTDTQYF. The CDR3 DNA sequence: TGTGCCAGCAGTTTACCTACTAGCGGGGTCACAGATACGCAGTATTTT.

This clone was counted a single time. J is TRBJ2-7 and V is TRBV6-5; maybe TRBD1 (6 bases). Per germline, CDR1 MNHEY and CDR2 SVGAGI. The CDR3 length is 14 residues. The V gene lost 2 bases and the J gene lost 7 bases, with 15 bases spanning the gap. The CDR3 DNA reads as TGTGCCAGCAGTTACACAGGGTTCTCGAGGGAGCAGTACTTC. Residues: CASSYTGFSREQYF.

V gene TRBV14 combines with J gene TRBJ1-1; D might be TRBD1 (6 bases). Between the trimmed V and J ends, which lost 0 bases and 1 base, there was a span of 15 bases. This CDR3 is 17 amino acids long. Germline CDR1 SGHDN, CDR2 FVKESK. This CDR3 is CASSQDGDTGKNTEAFF. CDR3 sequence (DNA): TGTGCCAGCAGCCAAGATGGGGACACCGGCAAGAACACTGAAGCTTTCTTT.

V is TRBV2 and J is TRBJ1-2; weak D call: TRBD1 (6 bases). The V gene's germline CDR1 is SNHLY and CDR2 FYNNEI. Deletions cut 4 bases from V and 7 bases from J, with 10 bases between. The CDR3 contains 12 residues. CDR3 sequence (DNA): TGTGCCAGCAGTGCACAGGGTTTTGGCTACACCTTC. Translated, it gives CASSAQGFGYTF. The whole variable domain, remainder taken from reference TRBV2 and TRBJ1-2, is EPEVTQTPSHQVTQMGQEVILRCVPISNHLYFYWYRQILGQKVEFLVSFYNNEISEKSEIFDDQFSVERPDGSNFTLKIRSTKLEDSAMYFCASSAQGFGYTFGSGTRLTVV.

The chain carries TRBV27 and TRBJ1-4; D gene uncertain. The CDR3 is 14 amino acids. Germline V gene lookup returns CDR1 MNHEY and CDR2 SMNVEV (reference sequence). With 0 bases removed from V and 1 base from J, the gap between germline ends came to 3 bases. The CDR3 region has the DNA TGTGCCAGCAGTTTATCGAGAACTAATGAAAAACTGTTTTTT. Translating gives CASSLSRTNEKLFF.

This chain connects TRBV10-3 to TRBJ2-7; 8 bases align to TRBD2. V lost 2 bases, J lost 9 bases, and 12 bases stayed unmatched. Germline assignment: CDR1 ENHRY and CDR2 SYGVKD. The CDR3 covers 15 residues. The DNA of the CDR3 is TGTGCCATCAGTGAGAAAGCGGGAGCCACAGGTGTGCAGTACTTC. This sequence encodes CAISEKAGATGVQYF.

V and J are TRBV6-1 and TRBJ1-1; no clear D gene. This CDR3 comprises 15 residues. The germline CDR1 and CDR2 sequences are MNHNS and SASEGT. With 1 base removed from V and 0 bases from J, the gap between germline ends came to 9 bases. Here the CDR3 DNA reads TGTGCCAGCAGTGAAGTAGGTGGGGTGAACACTGAAGCTTTCTTT. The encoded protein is CASSEVGGVNTEAFF.

DNA for the CDR3: TGTGCCAGTTCGGCCCTAGCGGGAGAGACCCAGTACTTC. Residues: CASSALAGETQYF. The chain is built from TRBV7-9 and TRBJ2-5; 8 positions match TRBD2. Germline V gene sequence: CDR1 SEHNR, CDR2 FQNEAQ (reference sequence). The CDR3 is made up of 13 amino acids. Losses at the gene ends were 9 bases for V and 4 bases for J; bases not matched to a gene: 7.

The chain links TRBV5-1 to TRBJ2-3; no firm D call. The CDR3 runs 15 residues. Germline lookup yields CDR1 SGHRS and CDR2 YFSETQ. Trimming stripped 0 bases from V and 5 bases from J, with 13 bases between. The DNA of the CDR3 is TGCGCCAGCAGCTTGGATTCCAATTTAGTAGATACGCAGTATTTT. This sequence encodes CASSLDSNLVDTQYF.

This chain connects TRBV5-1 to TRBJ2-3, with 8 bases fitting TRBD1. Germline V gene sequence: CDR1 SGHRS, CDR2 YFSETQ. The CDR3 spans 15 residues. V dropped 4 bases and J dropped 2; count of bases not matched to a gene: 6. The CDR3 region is CASSLTGDPTDTQYF. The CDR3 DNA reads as TGCGCCAGCAGCCTGACAGGGGATCCCACAGATACGCAGTATTTT.

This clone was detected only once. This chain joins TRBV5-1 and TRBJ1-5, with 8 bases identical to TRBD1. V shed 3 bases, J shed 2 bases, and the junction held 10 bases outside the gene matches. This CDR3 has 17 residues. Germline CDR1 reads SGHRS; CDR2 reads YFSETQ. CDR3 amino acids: CASSSAPRGPGNQPQHF. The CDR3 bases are TGCGCCAGCAGCTCCGCTCCCAGGGGGCCGGGCAATCAGCCCCAGCATTTT.

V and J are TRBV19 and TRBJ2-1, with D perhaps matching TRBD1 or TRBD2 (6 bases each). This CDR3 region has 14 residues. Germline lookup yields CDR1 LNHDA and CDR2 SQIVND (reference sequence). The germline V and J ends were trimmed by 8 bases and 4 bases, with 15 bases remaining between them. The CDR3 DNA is TGTGCCAGTGGGGTGAGAGGGGGGTACAATGAGCAGTTCTTC. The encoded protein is CASGVRGGYNEQFF.

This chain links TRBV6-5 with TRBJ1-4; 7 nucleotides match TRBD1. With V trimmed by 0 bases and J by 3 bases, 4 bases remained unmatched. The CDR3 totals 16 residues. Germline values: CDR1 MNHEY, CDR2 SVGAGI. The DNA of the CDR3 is TGTGCCAGCAGTTACTCTCCCGGGACAGCTAATGAAAAACTGTTTTTT. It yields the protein CASSYSPGTANEKLFF.

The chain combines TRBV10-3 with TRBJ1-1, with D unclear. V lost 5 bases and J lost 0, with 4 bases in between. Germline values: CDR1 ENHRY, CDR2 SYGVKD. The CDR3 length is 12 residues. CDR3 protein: CAISRLNTEAFF. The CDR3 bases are TGTGCCATCAGTCGTCTGAACACTGAAGCTTTCTTT.

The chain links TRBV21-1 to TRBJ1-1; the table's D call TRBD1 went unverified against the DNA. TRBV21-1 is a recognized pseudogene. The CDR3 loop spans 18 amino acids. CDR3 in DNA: TGTGCCAGCAAGGTGAGGGGGACAGGGAGGGTCAAGGACACTGAAGCTTTCTTT. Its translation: CASKVRGTGRVKDTEAFF.

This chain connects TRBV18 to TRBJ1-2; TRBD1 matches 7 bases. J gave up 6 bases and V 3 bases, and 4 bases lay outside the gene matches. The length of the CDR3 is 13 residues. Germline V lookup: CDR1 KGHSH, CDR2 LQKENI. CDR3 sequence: CASSPMDRNGYTF. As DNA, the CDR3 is TGTGCCAGCTCACCTATGGACAGGAATGGCTACACCTTC.

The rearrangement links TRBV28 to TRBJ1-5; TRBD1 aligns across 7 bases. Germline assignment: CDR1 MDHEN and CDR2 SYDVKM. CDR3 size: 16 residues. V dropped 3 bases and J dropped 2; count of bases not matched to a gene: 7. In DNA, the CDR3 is TGTGCCAGCAGTTTGGGCGGGACAGCTGGCAATCAGCCCCAGCATTTT. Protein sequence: CASSLGGTAGNQPQHF.

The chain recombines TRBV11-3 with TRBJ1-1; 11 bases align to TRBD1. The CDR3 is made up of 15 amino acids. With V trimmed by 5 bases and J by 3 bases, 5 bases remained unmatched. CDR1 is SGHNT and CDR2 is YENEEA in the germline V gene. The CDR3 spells CASSRGQGAYTEAFF. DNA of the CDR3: TGTGCCAGCAGCCGCGGACAGGGGGCCTACACTGAAGCTTTCTTT.

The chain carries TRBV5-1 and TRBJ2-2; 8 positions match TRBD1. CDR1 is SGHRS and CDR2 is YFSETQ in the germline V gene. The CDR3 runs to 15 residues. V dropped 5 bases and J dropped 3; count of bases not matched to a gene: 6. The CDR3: CASSVGQGDTGELFF. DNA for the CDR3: TGCGCCAGCAGTGTTGGACAGGGAGACACCGGGGAGCTGTTTTTT.

CDR3 in DNA: TGTGCCAGCAGGGCAGGCCCCTATAATTCACCCCTCCACTTT. Translated, it gives CASRAGPYNSPLHF. J is TRBJ1-6 and V is TRBV13; D remains unclear. The CDR3 loop spans 14 amino acids. Trimming cost V 6 bases and J 2 bases, with 8 bases left between them. Germline CDR1 reads PRHDT; CDR2 reads FYEKMQ (reference sequence).